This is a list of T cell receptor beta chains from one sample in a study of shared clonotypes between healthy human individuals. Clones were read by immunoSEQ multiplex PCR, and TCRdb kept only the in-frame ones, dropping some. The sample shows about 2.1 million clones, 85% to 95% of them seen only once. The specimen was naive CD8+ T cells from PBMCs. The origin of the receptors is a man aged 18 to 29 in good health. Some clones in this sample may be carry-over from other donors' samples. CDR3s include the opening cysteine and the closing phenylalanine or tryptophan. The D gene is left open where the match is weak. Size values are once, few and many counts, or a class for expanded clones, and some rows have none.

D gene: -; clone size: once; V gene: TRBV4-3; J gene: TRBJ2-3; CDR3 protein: CASSPTQWVAPDTQYF; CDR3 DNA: TGCGCCAGCAGCCCAACCCAGTGGGTGGCCCCAGATACGCAGTATTTT
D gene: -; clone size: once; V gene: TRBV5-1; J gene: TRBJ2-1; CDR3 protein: CASSLGQGKFF; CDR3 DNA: TGCGCCAGCAGCTTGGGTCAGGGGAAGTTCTTC
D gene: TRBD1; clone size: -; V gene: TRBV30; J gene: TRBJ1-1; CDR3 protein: CAWDPGQGGSTEAFF; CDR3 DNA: TGTGCCTGGGACCCGGGACAGGGAGGGAGCACTGAAGCTTTCTTT
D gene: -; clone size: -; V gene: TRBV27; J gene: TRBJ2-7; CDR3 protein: CASSLAWDYEQYF; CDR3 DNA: TGTGCCAGCAGTTTAGCATGGGACTACGAGCAGTACTTC
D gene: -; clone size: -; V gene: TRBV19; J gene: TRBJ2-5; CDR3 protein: CASSKDREGETQYF; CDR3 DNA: TGTGCCAGTAGTAAGGACAGGGAGGGAGAGACCCAGTACTTC
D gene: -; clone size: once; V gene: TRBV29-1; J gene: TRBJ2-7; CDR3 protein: CSVRGGDKPYEQYF; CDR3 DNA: TGCAGCGTTAGGGGCGGGGATAAGCCCTACGAGCAGTACTTC
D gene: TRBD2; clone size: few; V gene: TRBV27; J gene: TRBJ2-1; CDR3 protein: CASSSGSVNEQFF; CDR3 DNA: TGTGCCAGCAGCAGCGGGAGCGTCAATGAGCAGTTCTTC
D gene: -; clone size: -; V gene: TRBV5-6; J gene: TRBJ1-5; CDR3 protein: CASSLGVGQPQHF; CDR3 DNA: TGTGCCAGCAGCTTGGGGGTTGGCCAGCCCCAGCATTTT
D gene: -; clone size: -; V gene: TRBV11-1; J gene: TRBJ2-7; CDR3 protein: CASSLRGATGF; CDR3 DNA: TGTGCCAGCAGCCTACGAGGGGCGACAGGCTTC
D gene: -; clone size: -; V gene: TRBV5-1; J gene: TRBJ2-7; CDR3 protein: CASSLALHEQYF; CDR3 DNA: TGCGCCAGCAGCTTGGCGCTCCACGAGCAGTACTTC
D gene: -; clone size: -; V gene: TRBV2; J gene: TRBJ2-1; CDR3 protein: CASSGGYRYENEQFF; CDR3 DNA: TGTGCCAGCAGTGGGGGGTACCGCTATGAGAATGAGCAGTTCTTC
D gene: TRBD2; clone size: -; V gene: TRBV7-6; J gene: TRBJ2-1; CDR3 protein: CASSSLSGTRFNEQFF; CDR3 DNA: TGTGCCAGCAGCTCTCTTAGCGGGACCCGCTTCAATGAGCAGTTCTTC
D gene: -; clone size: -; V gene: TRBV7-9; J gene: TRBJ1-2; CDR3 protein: CASSPPGQSAGYTF; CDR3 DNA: TGTGCCAGCAGCCCCCCCGGGCAGTCGGCTGGCTACACCTTC
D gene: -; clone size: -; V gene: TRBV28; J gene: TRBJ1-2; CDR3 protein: CASSLMRGSFYGYTF; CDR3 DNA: TGTGCCAGCAGTTTGATGAGGGGGTCCTTTTATGGCTACACCTTC
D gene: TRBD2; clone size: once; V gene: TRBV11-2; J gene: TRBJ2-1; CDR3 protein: CASSPGGSGYNEQFF; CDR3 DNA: TGTGCCAGCAGCCCCGGGGGGAGCGGCTACAATGAGCAGTTCTTC
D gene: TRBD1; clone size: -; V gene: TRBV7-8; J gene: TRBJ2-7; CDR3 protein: CASSLRTGGIYEQYF; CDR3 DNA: TGTGCCAGCAGCTTAAGGACAGGGGGTATTTACGAGCAGTACTTC
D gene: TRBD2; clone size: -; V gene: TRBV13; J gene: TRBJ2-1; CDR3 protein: CASSPSAGTSGWSSSYNEQFF; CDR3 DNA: TGTGCCAGCAGCCCATCCGCCGGGACTAGCGGGTGGTCCAGCTCCTACAATGAGCAGTTCTTC
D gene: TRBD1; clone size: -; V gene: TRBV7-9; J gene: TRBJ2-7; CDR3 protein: CASTGTGGNYEQYF; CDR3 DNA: TGTGCCAGCACTGGGACAGGAGGGAACTACGAGCAGTACTTC
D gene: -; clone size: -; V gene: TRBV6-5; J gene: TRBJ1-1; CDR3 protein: CASSYSVGGRNTEAFF; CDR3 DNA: TGTGCCAGCAGTTACTCCGTCGGGGGTCGGAACACTGAAGCTTTCTTT
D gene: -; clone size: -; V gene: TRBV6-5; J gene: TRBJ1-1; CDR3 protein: CASSYSGTANTEAFF; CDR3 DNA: TGTGCCAGCAGTTACTCGGGGACGGCAAACACTGAAGCTTTCTTT
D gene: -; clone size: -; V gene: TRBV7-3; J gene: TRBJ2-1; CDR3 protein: CASSLSGGVYNEQFF; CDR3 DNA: TGTGCCAGCAGCTTATCCGGAGGAGTATACAATGAGCAGTTCTTC
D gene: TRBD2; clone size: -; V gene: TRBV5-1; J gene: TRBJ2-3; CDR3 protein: CASSPSGSTDTQYF; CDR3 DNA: TGCGCCAGCAGCCCTAGCGGGAGCACAGATACGCAGTATTTT
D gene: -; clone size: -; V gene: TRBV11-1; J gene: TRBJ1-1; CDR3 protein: CASTPWGGNTEAFF; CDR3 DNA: TGTGCCAGCACCCCCTGGGGGGGGAACACTGAAGCTTTCTTT